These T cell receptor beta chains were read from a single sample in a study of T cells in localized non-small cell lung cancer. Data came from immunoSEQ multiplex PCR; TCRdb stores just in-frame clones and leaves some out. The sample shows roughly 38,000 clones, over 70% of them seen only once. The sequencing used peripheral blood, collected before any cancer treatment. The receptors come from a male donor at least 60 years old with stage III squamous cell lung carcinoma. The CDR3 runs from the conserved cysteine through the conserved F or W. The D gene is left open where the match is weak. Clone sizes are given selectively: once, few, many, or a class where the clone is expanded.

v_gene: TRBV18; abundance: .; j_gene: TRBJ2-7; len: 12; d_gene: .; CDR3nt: TGTGCCAGCTCATACAAGGAGGGAGAGCAGTACTTC; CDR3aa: CASSYKEGEQYF
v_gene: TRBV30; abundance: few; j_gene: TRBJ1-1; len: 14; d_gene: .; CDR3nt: TGTGCCTGGAGTCAGACAGACCTGAACACTGAAGCTTTCTTT; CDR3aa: CAWSQTDLNTEAFF
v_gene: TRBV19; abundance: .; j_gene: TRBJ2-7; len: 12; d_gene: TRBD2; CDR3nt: TGTGCCACGGGACTAGGAATGGACGAGCAGTACTTC; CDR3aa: CATGLGMDEQYF
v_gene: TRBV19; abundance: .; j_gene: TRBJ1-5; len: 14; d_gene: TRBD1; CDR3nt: TGTGCCAGTAGTATCGGTAGGGGGCAACAGCCCCAGCATTTT; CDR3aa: CASSIGRGQQPQHF
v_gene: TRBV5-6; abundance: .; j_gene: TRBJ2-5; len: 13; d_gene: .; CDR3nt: TGTGCCAGCAGCTTAAGAGGGGCCGAGACCCAGTACTTC; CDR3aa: CASSLRGAETQYF
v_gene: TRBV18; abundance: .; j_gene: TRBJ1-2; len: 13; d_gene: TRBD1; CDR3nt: TGTGCCAGCTCACTGGACAGGGAGTATGGCTACACCTTC; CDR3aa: CASSLDREYGYTF
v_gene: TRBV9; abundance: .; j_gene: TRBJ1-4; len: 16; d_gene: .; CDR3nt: TGTGCCAGCAGCGGACAGATGGGGGTTGAAAATGAAAAACTGTTTTTT; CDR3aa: CASSGQMGVENEKLFF
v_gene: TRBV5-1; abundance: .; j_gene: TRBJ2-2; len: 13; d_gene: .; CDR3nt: TGCGCCAGCAGCTCCCAGAACACCGGGGAGCTGTTTTTT; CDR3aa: CASSSQNTGELFF
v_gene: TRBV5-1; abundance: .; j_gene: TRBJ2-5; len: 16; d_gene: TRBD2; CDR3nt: TGCGCCAGCAGCTCGGGACTAGCGGGGCTCCAAGAGACCCAGTACTTC; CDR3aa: CASSSGLAGLQETQYF
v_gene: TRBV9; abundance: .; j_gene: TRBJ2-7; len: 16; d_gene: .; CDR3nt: TGTGCCAGCAGCCCTGATGGTAGTTGGAACTCCTACGAGCAGTACTTC; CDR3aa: CASSPDGSWNSYEQYF
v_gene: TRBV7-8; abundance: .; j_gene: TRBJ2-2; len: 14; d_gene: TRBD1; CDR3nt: TGTGCCAGCAGCCGGACAGGGGGAGGCGGGGAGCTGTTTTTT; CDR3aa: CASSRTGGGGELFF
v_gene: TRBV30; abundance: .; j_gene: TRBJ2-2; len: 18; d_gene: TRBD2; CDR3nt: TGTGCCTGGAGTTCCACCGGCGGGCGGGAGGCCCACACCGGGGAGCTGTTTTTT; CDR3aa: CAWSSTGGREAHTGELFF
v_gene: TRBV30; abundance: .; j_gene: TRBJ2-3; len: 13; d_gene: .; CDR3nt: TGTGCCTGGCTCGGCGGGACGACAGATACGCAGTATTTT; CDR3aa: CAWLGGTTDTQYF
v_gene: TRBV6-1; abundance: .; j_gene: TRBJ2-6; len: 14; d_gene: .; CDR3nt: TGTGCCAGCAGTTCCACCGGCGGGGCCAACGTCCTGACTTTC; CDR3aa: CASSSTGGANVLTF
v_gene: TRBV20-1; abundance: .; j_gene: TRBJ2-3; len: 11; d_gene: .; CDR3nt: TGCAGTGCTCAAGACGGAGATACGCAGTATTTT; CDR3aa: CSAQDGDTQYF
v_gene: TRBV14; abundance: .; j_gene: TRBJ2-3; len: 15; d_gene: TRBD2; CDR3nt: TGTGCCAGCAGTCGCAACGACGGGGGGGGAGATACGCAGTATTTT; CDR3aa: CASSRNDGGGDTQYF
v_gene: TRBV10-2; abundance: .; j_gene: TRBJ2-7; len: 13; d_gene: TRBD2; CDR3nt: TGCGCCAGCAGTGAGAGGACTAGCGGGGGTTTTGACTTC; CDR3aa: CASSERTSGGFDF